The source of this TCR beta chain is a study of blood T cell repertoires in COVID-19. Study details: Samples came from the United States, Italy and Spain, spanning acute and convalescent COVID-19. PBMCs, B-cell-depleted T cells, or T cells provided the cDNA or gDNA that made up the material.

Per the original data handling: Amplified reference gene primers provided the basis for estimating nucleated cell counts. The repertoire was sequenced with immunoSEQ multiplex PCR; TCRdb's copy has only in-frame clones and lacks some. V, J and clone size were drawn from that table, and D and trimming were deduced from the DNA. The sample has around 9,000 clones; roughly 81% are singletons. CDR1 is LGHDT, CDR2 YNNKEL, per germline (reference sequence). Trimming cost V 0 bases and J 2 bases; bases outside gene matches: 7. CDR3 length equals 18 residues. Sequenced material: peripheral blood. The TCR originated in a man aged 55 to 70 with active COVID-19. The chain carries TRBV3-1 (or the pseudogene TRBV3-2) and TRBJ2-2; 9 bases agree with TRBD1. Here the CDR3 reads CASSQETGGGINTGELFF. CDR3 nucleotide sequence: TGTGCCAGCAGCCAAGAGACAGGGGGGGGGATCAACACCGGGGAGCTGTTTTTT.